These 23 T cell receptor beta chains were sequenced from one sample in a study of shared clonotypes between healthy human individuals. The table came from immunoSEQ multiplex PCR; TCRdb's copy has only in-frame clones and leaves some out. This table has 1 million to 1.3 million clones, about 84% appearing once. Sequencing input: memory CD4+ T cells from PBMCs. Subset in this sample: CD45RA-negative fraction. These TCRs come from a man in his late teens or twenties in good health. Some clones in this sample may be carry-over from other donors' samples.

In this sample, this clone turned up once. This rearrangement joins TRBV7-9 to TRBJ2-5, with D tentatively TRBD1 (5 bases). Per the germline V gene, CDR1 is SEHNR and CDR2 is FQNEAQ (reference sequence). Deletions cut 2 bases from V and 5 bases from J, with 18 bases between. The CDR3 totals 16 residues. CDR3 region: CASSLPRASKGETQYF. The CDR3 nucleotides are TGTGCCAGCAGCTTACCCCGGGCCTCGAAGGGGGAGACCCAGTACTTC.

This clone has only one observation. It differs at one base from a far larger clone, so likely a read error. V usage is TRBV7-9 and J usage is TRBJ2-7, with TRBD1 identical over 8 bases. In germline, CDR1 is SEHNR, CDR2 FQNEAQ (reference sequence). The CDR3 is 14 residues long. In DNA, the CDR3 is TGTGCCAGCGGCTTAGCGCCAGGGGGCAACGAGCAGTACTTC. The encoded protein is CASGLAPGGNEQYF.

Comments on this clone: At one boundary the junction diverges from the germline segment, which might be a read error. Other DNA sequences within the sample encode an identical CDR3. The chain couples TRBV9 to TRBJ2-5; D is possibly TRBD2 (5 bases). The length of the CDR3 is 15 residues. CDR1 and CDR2 (germline): SGDLS, YYNGEE. The DNA of the CDR3 is TGTGCCAGCAGCGTAGAAGACGGGAATCAAGAGACTCAGTACTTC. Residues: CASSVEDGNQETQYF.

This clone was detected ten times or more. The CDR3 reads CASSLRGGTDTQYF. The CDR3 DNA is TGTGCCAGCAGCTTGAGAGGGGGCACAGATACGCAGTATTTT. V usage is TRBV5-4 and J usage is TRBJ2-3; D possibly uses TRBD1 or TRBD2 (5 bases each). V shed 1 base and J shed 1 base, with 7 bases lying between them. The CDR3 has 14 residues. Germline lookup yields CDR1 SGHNT and CDR2 YYREEE (reference sequence).

The rearrangement links TRBV5-1 to TRBJ2-1, with TRBD1 matching 8 bases. Germline CDR1 SGHRS, CDR2 YFSETQ. CDR3 length equals 15 residues. The junction had 6 bases not matched to a gene; V was cut back by 3 bases and J by 4 bases. The CDR3 spells CASSSGQDLYNEQFF. In DNA, the CDR3 is TGCGCCAGCAGCTCGGGACAGGACCTTTACAATGAGCAGTTCTTC.

This clone was observed a single time. This chain uses TRBV7-8 with TRBJ2-2; 7 positions match TRBD2. Germline-derived CDR1 and CDR2 are SGHVS and FQNEAQ. This CDR3 has 16 amino acids. The V gene end was trimmed by 0 bases and the J gene end by 9 bases; junction bases not matched to a gene: 10. The CDR3 spells CASSLALAGVGRELFF. In nucleotides, the CDR3 is TGTGCCAGCAGCTTAGCTCTTGCGGGAGTAGGCCGGGAGCTGTTTTTT.

The rearrangement uses TRBV7-3 and TRBJ1-2; 7 bases align to TRBD1. The CDR3 is 15 residues long. The J segment lost 7 bases and the V segment lost 5 bases, leaving 13 bases of the junction unmatched. Looked up from germline, CDR1 is SGHTA and CDR2 is FQGTGA. DNA of the CDR3: TGTGCCAGCAGCCCCGGGACAGCCATCGGAGGTGGCTACACCTTC. This encodes CASSPGTAIGGGYTF.

The sample holds a few counts of this clone. The chain uses TRBV2 and TRBJ2-3; 8 nucleotides line up with TRBD2. Losses at the gene ends were 5 bases for V and 0 bases for J; bases not matched to a gene: 1. Germline CDR1 and CDR2: SNHLY and FYNNEI. This CDR3 contains 14 residues. The CDR3 DNA is TGTGCCAGCAGTATAGCGGGAAGCACAGATACGCAGTATTTT. It yields the protein CASSIAGSTDTQYF.

This clone was seen once. The rearrangement links TRBV30 to TRBJ2-2, with D unclear. Germline CDR1 GTSNPN, CDR2 SVGIG (reference sequence). The V gene lost 5 bases and the J gene lost 8 bases, with 12 bases spanning the gap. The CDR3 runs 12 residues. The CDR3 nucleotides are TGTGCCTGGGGCAGGTCGAAGGGGGAGCTGTTTTTT. This gives the protein CAWGRSKGELFF.

The chain recombines TRBV5-1 with TRBJ2-5, with no clear D. Trimming removed 2 bases at V and 1 base at J, with 12 bases between. Germline-derived CDR1 and CDR2 are SGHRS and YFSETQ. This CDR3 region has 15 residues. The DNA of the CDR3 is TGCGCCAGCAGCTTACAGCCTACCCTCCAAGAGACCCAGTACTTC. Residues: CASSLQPTLQETQYF.

The rearrangement joins TRBV10-2 to TRBJ2-5; 10 nucleotides agree with TRBD2. V was clipped by 2 bases and J by 2 bases; unmatched bases: 2. This CDR3 spans 15 amino acids. The germline CDR1 and CDR2 sequences are WSHSY and SAAADI. As DNA, the CDR3 is TGCGCCAGCAGTGAGACTAGCGGGACTCAAGAGACCCAGTACTTC. Translated, it gives CASSETSGTQETQYF.

CDR3 loop: CASFFSYSNQPQHF. The CDR3 DNA sequence: TGTGCCAGCTTTTTCAGCTATAGCAATCAGCCCCAGCATTTT. The genes are TRBV6-1 and TRBJ1-5; D unclear. The germline V gene has CDR1 MNHNS and CDR2 SASEGT. The V gene lost 8 bases and the J gene lost 0 bases, with 11 bases spanning the gap. CDR3 size: 14 residues.

The J gene is TRBJ1-1, the V gene TRBV5-1, with D uncertain. Trimming shortened V by 4 bases and J by 4 bases, and 14 bases separated the two germline ends. The CDR3 consists of 14 residues. Per germline, CDR1 SGHRS and CDR2 YFSETQ. In DNA, the CDR3 is TGCGCCAGCAGCGCGTTTGCAGGTACCACTGAAGCTTTCTTT. Protein sequence: CASSAFAGTTEAFF.

The J gene is TRBJ2-3, the V gene TRBV9; TRBD2 matches 11 bases. Trimming removed 3 bases from V and 5 bases from J; junction bases left unmatched: 14. This CDR3 is 18 amino acids long. Germline CDR1 reads SGDLS; CDR2 reads YYNGEE. CDR3 nucleotides: TGTGCCAGCAGCGCAGCCCCCCTAGCGGGAGGTAAGGTAGATACGCAGTATTTT. It yields the protein CASSAAPLAGGKVDTQYF. The whole variable domain, filled in from reference TRBV9 and TRBJ2-3, reads DSGVTQTPKHLITATGQRVTLRCSPRSGDLSVYWYQQSLDQGLQFLIQYYNGEERAKGNILERFSAQQFPDLHSELNLSSLELGDSALYFCASSAAPLAGGKVDTQYFGPGTRLTVL.

The chain combines TRBV19 with TRBJ2-6; D could derive from TRBD1 or TRBD2 (7 bases each). This CDR3 is 20 amino acids long. V was cut by 3 bases and J by 2 bases, with 23 bases left in between. Germline lookup yields CDR1 LNHDA and CDR2 SQIVND (reference sequence). CDR3 sequence (DNA): TGTGCCAGTAGTATTCGTTCGTTAGGGGGCGGGAGAGCTGGGGCCAACGTCCTGACTTTC. Translated, it gives CASSIRSLGGGRAGANVLTF.

Comment on this clone: This sample also contains other DNA sequences that code for the same CDR3. The chain employs TRBV6-6 and TRBJ1-3; TRBD1 might be the D (5 bases). The CDR3 sequence is 14 residues long. CDR1 and CDR2 (germline): MNHNY, SVGAGI (reference sequence). Trimming left V 2 bases short and J 4 bases short, with 9 bases between. CDR3 amino acids: CASSYAQGGNTIYF. As DNA, the CDR3 is TGTGCCAGCAGTTACGCGCAGGGAGGAAACACCATATATTTT.

This clone was detected ten times or more. The rearrangement links TRBV6-1 to TRBJ1-2, with 10 bases matching TRBD1. Unmatched junction bases numbered 5, after V lost 5 bases and J lost 5 bases. Germline V gene lookup returns CDR1 MNHNS and CDR2 SASEGT. The CDR3 totals 14 residues. CDR3 DNA sequence: TGTGCCAGCAGTTTTGACAGGGGGCTATATGGCTACACCTTC. This sequence encodes CASSFDRGLYGYTF.

The genes are TRBV29-1 and TRBJ1-1; tentatively, D is TRBD1 (6 bases). V was pared by 4 bases and J by 2 bases, with 14 bases between. The CDR3 is 14 residues long. The germline V gene has CDR1 SQVTM and CDR2 ANQGSEA. The CDR3 is CSVGSRGGNTEAFF. For the CDR3, the DNA is TGCAGCGTTGGGTCAAGGGGGGGAAACACTGAAGCTTTCTTT.

This sequence joins TRBV15 and TRBJ2-5, with D perhaps given as TRBD1 or TRBD2 (5 bases each). The J call is in doubt because the DNA end fits TRBJ2-7 better. CDR1 and CDR2 from the germline V gene are LNHNV and YYDKDF (reference sequence). The CDR3 spans 20 residues. The CDR3 is CATSRGRDWGVGPHRYEQYF. The DNA of the CDR3 is TGTGCCACCAGCAGAGGCAGGGATTGGGGAGTGGGACCACATCGGTACGAGCAGTACTTC.

On this clone: The identical CDR3 is also encoded by other nucleotide sequences in the sample. This chain uses TRBV7-2 with TRBJ1-3; TRBD1 is a possible D gene (5 bases). Germline CDR1 reads SGHTA; CDR2 reads FQGNSA. Trimming pared 5 bases from V and 1 base from J, leaving 9 bases between. CDR3 size: 14 residues. The CDR3 DNA follows: TGTGCCAGCAGCCCCGGGGGGTCTGGAAACACCATATATTTT. Protein product: CASSPGGSGNTIYF.

The gene calls are TRBV4-2 and TRBJ2-3; D not certain. The CDR3 is made up of 16 amino acids. The V gene's germline CDR1 is LGHNA and CDR2 YNFKEQ. Trimming pared 0 bases from V and 2 bases from J, leaving 12 bases between. The CDR3: CASSQDPRSNTDTQYF. The CDR3 DNA sequence: TGTGCCAGCAGCCAAGACCCAAGGAGTAACACAGATACGCAGTATTTT.

A word on this clone: This sequence is one base from a far larger clone and is likely a read error. This sequence joins TRBV13 and TRBJ1-3; D call uncertain. V gave up 2 bases and J gave up 3 bases, with 2 bases separating them. The CDR3 has 12 residues. Germline CDR1 reads PRHDT; CDR2 reads FYEKMQ (reference sequence). This CDR3 reads CASSLLGNTIYF. CDR3 coding DNA: TGTGCCAGCAGCTTACTTGGAAACACCATATATTTT.

The chain has TRBV11-3 and TRBJ2-1; maybe TRBD2 (6 bases). Germline V gene data show CDR1 as SGHNT and CDR2 as YENEEA. Trimming took off 11 bases at V and 0 bases at J, with 17 bases between the two ends. There are 15 residues in the CDR3. This chain's CDR3 is CAPFLRGSSYNEQFF. The CDR3 DNA reads as TGTGCCCCCTTTTTACGGGGGAGCTCCTACAATGAGCAGTTCTTC.